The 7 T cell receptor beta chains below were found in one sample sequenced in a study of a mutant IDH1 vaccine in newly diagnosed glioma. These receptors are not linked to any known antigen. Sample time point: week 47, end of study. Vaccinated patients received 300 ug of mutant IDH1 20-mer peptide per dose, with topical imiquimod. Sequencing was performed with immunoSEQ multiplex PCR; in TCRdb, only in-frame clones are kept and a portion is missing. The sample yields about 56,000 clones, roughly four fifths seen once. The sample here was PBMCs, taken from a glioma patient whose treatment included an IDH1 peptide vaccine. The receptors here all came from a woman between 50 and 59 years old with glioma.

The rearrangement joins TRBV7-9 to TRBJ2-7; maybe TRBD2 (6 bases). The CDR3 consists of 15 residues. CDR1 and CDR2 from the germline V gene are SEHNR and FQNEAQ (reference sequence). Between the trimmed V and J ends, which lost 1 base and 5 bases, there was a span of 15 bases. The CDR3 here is CASSLEGGVVHEQYF. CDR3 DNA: TGTGCCAGCAGCTTAGAGGGCGGGGTCGTCCACGAGCAGTACTTC.

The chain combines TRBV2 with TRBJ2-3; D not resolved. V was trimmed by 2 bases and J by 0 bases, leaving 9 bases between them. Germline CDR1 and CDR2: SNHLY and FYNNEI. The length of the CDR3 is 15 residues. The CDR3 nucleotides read TGTGCCAGCAGTGAACGCTCATATAGCACAGATACGCAGTATTTT. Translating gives CASSERSYSTDTQYF.

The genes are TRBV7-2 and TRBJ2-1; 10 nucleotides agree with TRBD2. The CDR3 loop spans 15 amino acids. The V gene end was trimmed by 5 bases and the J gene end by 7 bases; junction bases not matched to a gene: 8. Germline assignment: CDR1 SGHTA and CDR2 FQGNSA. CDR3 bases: TGTGCCAGCAGCCAGAGCGGGGGGGCAGGGAATGAGCAGTTCTTC. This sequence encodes CASSQSGGAGNEQFF.

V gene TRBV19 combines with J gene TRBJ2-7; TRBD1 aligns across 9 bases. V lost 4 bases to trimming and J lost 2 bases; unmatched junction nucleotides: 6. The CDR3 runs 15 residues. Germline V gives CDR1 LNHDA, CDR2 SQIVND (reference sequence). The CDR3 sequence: CASSTGQGSPYEQYF. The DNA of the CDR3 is TGTGCCAGTAGTACGGGACAGGGATCCCCCTACGAGCAGTACTTC.

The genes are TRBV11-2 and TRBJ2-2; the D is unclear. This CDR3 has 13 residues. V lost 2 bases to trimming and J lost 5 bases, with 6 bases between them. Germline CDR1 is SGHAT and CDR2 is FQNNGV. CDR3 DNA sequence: TGTGCCAGCAGCTTAATGTTGACCGGGGAGCTGTTTTTT. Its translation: CASSLMLTGELFF.

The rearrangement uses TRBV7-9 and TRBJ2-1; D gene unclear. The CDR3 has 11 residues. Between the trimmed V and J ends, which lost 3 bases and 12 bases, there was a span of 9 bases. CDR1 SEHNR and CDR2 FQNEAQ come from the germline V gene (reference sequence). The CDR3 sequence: CASSLIGRQFF. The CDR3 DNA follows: TGTGCCAGCAGCTTGATAGGTCGGCAGTTCTTC. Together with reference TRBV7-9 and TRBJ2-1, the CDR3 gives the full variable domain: DTGVSQNPRHKITKRGQNVTFRCDPISEHNRLYWYRQTLGQGPEFLTYFQNEAQLEKSRLLSDRFSAERPKGSFSTLEIQRTEQGDSAMYLCASSLIGRQFFGPGTRLTVL.

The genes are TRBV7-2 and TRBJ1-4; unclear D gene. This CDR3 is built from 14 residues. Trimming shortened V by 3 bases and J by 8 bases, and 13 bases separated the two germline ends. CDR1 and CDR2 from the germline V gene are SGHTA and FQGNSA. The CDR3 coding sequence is TGTGCCAGCAGCTTTTCCTATGGTGGGGAAAAACTGTTTTTT. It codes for CASSFSYGGEKLFF.